One and the same sample provided the 26 T cell receptor beta chains below, sequenced in a study of tumor-infiltrating lymphocytes in glioblastoma multiforme. TCRB libraries came from RNA via three nested multiplex PCR rounds. Each CDR3 protein is one row after TCRdb ran MiXCR on the multiplex PCR reads. This sample carries roughly 15,000 distinct CDR3 sequences, 73% of them seen once, and the ten largest clones take approximately 40%. Sequenced sample: brain tumor tissue. Every receptor here comes from a male donor with glioblastoma.

The chain uses TRBV29-1 and TRBJ1-2; 7 bases line up with TRBD1. The V and J ends lost 5 bases and 4 bases, in that order; junction bases with no gene match: 10. Germline loops: CDR1 SQVTM, CDR2 ANQGSEA. This CDR3 spans 14 amino acids. In nucleotides, the CDR3 is TGCAGCGTTTTAGGGGGCGCTGGCTCCTATGGCTACACCTTC. This gives the protein CSVLGGAGSYGYTF.

The V gene is TRBV20-1, the J gene TRBJ1-4, with 9 positions matching TRBD1. This CDR3 has 15 amino acids. V lost 5 bases to trimming and J lost 7 bases; unmatched junction nucleotides: 11. The germline V gene encodes CDR1 DFQATT and CDR2 SNEGSKA (reference sequence). The CDR3 region has the DNA TGCAGTGCTGAGCCCCCCCAGGGACAGGGTGAAAAACTGTTTTTT. Protein: CSAEPPQGQGEKLFF.

The chain joins TRBV29-1 to TRBJ2-3; D gene unclear. This CDR3 spans 12 amino acids. The germline V and J ends were trimmed by 1 base and 0 bases, with 2 bases remaining between them. CDR1 SQVTM and CDR2 ANQGSEA come from the germline V gene. The CDR3 loop reads CSVEVSTDTQYF. In DNA form, the CDR3 reads TGCAGCGTTGAAGTTAGCACAGATACGCAGTATTTT.

This clonotype was seen more than once but under ten times. V gene TRBV14 combines with J gene TRBJ2-4; D unresolved. Germline CDR1 is SGHDN and CDR2 is FVKESK. There are 15 residues in the CDR3. Trimming took 0 bases from V and 7 from J, leaving 13 bases between them. The DNA of the CDR3 is TGTGCCAGCAGCCAAGAAACAGCAGCTACGAACATTCAGTACTTC. Its translation is CASSQETAATNIQYF.

This clonotype was found a few times. V and J are TRBV20-1 and TRBJ1-1; 8 nucleotides match TRBD1. The germline V gene has CDR1 DFQATT and CDR2 SNEGSKA (reference sequence). CDR3 length: 14 amino acids. With V trimmed by 4 bases and J by 4 bases, 8 bases remained unmatched. The CDR3 coding sequence is TGCAGTGCTAAAGGACAGGGAGGCACCACTGAAGCTTTCTTT. Protein: CSAKGQGGTTEAFF.

This clonotype appeared once. At one boundary the junction diverges from the germline segment, which might be a read error. The chain is built from TRBV11-1 and TRBJ2-3, with D maybe TRBD2 (6 bases). Germline CDR1 reads SGHAT; CDR2 reads FQDESV (reference sequence). The CDR3 loop spans 15 amino acids. CDR3 sequence (DNA): TGTGTCAGCAGCCGGGGGACCCCCGGGGCAGATACGCAGTATTTT. It encodes CVSSRGTPGADTQYF.

This chain joins TRBV11-2 and TRBJ2-7; TRBD2 matches at 11 bases. Trimming cost V 5 bases and J 7 bases; bases outside gene matches: 7. Germline loops: CDR1 SGHAT, CDR2 FQNNGV. The CDR3 has 14 amino acids. The CDR3: CASSDSGGAGEQYF. The DNA of the CDR3 is TGTGCCAGCAGCGATAGCGGGGGGGCCGGAGAGCAGTACTTC.

The chain links TRBV11-3 to TRBJ2-1; D call uncertain. The V gene's germline CDR1 is SGHNT and CDR2 YENEEA. Trimming stripped 7 bases from V and 5 bases from J, with 18 bases between. The length of the CDR3 is 15 residues. CDR3 loop: CASNSLWDKHNEQFF. The DNA of the CDR3 is TGTGCCAGCAACTCCCTGTGGGATAAACACAATGAGCAGTTCTTC.

As regards this clonotype: Its ends do not fully match the called genes, so a read error is possible. This chain uses TRBV20-1 with TRBJ2-3; TRBD2 might be the D (6 bases). Germline-derived CDR1 and CDR2 are DFQATT and SNEGSKA (reference sequence). The length of the CDR3 is 20 residues. The CDR3, as DNA: TGTAGTGCTAGTCGCCCCGGACTGGCGGGATGGCCGAGTAGCACAGATACGCAGTATTTT. The encoded protein is CSASRPGLAGWPSSTDTQYF.

The V call is TRBV20-1, the J call TRBJ2-1; perhaps TRBD1 as D (6 bases). Germline lookup yields CDR1 DFQATT and CDR2 SNEGSKA (reference sequence). The CDR3 runs 15 residues. Trimming shortened V by 5 bases and J by 7 bases, and 21 bases separated the two germline ends. The CDR3 here is CSALPGQGHSNEQFF. In DNA form, the CDR3 reads TGCAGTGCTTTACCGGGACAAGGGCATAGTAATGAGCAGTTCTTC.

The chain is built from TRBV29-1 and TRBJ2-7, with D uncertain. This CDR3 is built from 11 residues. Trimming took off 2 bases at V and 6 bases at J, with 8 bases between the two ends. Germline values: CDR1 SQVTM, CDR2 ANQGSEA. DNA for the CDR3: TGCAGCGTTGAATGGATGGGCGAGCAGTACTTC. It encodes CSVEWMGEQYF.

Regarding this clonotype: The junction shows a germline mismatch at one end, possibly a read error. The genes are TRBV5-8 and TRBJ1-1; no reliable D call. Germline CDR1 is SGHTS and CDR2 is YDEGEE. The CDR3 is made up of 16 amino acids. CDR3 in amino acids: CASRFRVDWVNTEAFF. CDR3 nucleotide sequence: TGTGCCAGCAGATTTAGGGTTGATTGGGTGAACACCGAAGCTTTCTTT.

This clonotype was picked up one time. The chain is built from TRBV29-1 and TRBJ1-4; D remains unclear. The germline gives CDR1 SQVTM, CDR2 ANQGSEA. V shed 0 bases and J shed 8 bases, with 7 bases lying between them. There are 12 residues in the CDR3. In DNA form, the CDR3 reads TGCAGCGTTGAAGATCTGGAGGAAAAACTGTTTTTT. Its protein product is CSVEDLEEKLFF.

The chain employs TRBV11-2 and TRBJ2-3; D remains ambiguous. The V gene's germline CDR1 is SGHAT and CDR2 FQNNGV. CDR3 length: 14 residues. Trimming cost V 0 bases and J 4 bases, with 8 bases left between them. This CDR3 reads CASSLDWSPDTQYF. CDR3 nucleotides: TGTGCCAGCAGCTTAGATTGGTCACCAGATACGCAGTATTTT.

This clonotype showed up just once. A read error may produce the germline difference seen at one junction end. The rearrangement links TRBV11-2 to TRBJ1-1, with 7 positions matching TRBD1. This CDR3 region has 18 residues. Germline V gene data show CDR1 as SGHAT and CDR2 as FQNNGV. The chain's CDR3 is CAGSPGGTGTEANTEAFF. The CDR3 region has the DNA TGTGCCGGTAGCCCTGGTGGAACCGGGACAGAGGCTAACACAGAAGCTTTCTTT.

This clonotype was seen once. The chain is built from TRBV20-1 and TRBJ2-7; D possibly corresponds to TRBD1 (6 bases). The CDR3 runs to 15 residues. CDR1 is DFQATT, CDR2 SNEGSKA, per germline (reference sequence). Trimming stripped 5 bases from V and 1 base from J, with 18 bases between. The CDR3 coding sequence is TGCAGTGCTCGCCAAACAGGGTCGTCATCCTACGAGCAGTACTTC. It is translated as CSARQTGSSSYEQYF.

With respect to this clonotype: A much larger clone is a single base away; this may be a read error. The V gene is TRBV20-1, the J gene TRBJ2-1; 10 bases line up with TRBD2. Germline V CDR1 and CDR2: DFQATT, SNEGSKA (reference sequence). The CDR3 extends over 15 amino acids. The DNA for the CDR3 is TGCAGTGCTAGGTGGACTAGCGGCGCCTACAATGAGCGGTTCTTC. Protein product: CSARWTSGAYNERFF.

Notes on this clonotype: A much larger clone sits a single nucleotide away, making a read error possible. The chain joins TRBV11-2 to TRBJ2-7, with 7 nucleotides matching TRBD1. Trimming removed 5 bases from V and 5 bases from J; junction bases left unmatched: 6. Germline V lookup: CDR1 SGHAT, CDR2 FQNNGV. The CDR3 is 13 residues long. As DNA, the CDR3 is TGTGCCAGCAGCCGAGACAGGGCACACGAGCAGTACTTC. Translated: CASSRDRAHEQYF.

The V and J genes are TRBV6-1 and TRBJ2-7; TRBD1 matches at 8 bases. The CDR3 consists of 13 residues. With V trimmed by 10 bases and J by 4 bases, 9 bases remained unmatched. CDR1 MNHNS and CDR2 SASEGT come from the germline V gene. The CDR3 sequence is CATRQGRRYEQYF. The DNA of the CDR3 is TGTGCCACCCGACAGGGGAGAAGGTACGAGCAGTACTTC.

As concerns this clonotype: At one end, the junction sequence differs from germline, possibly due to a read error. The rearrangement uses TRBV11-3 and TRBJ2-1; D is unclear. This CDR3 has 12 residues. From germline, CDR1 is SGHNT and CDR2 YENEEA. CDR3 DNA sequence: TGTGCTAGCAGCTTAGTTCCCGATAGGCAGTTCTTC. Translated: CASSLVPDRQFF.

This chain uses TRBV29-1 with TRBJ2-7, with 7 bases matching TRBD2. The junction had 2 bases not matched to a gene; V was cut back by 4 bases and J by 5 bases. CDR1 SQVTM and CDR2 ANQGSEA come from the germline V gene. This CDR3 is built from 11 residues. In DNA, the CDR3 is TGCAGCGTTGGGGAGGGGCACGAGCAGTACTTC. This translates into CSVGEGHEQYF.

In the case of this clonotype: One junction end does not reproduce the germline sequence, and a read error may be involved. The J gene is TRBJ2-5, the V gene TRBV11-2; 9 bases are a match to TRBD2. CDR3 size: 17 residues. CDR1 is SGHAT and CDR2 is FQNNGV in the germline V gene. CDR3 nucleotide sequence: TGCGCCAGCAGCTTTGGGGCGGGAGGGTTTTCGGCAGAGACCCAGTACTTC. Protein product: CASSFGAGGFSAETQYF.

Points on this clonotype: Because it lacks the conserved phenylalanine or tryptophan at the end, this CDR3 is likely a read error. The limits of the CDR3 on the DNA are not certain, so only TCRdb's listed CDR3 is given. This chain joins TRBV11-2 and TRBJ2-7; the table gives TRBD2 as D, unverified against the DNA. The CDR3 is 14 amino acids long, termini counted. The germline V gene has CDR1 SGHAT and CDR2 FQNNGV. CDR3 amino acids: CASSLLAGDDERYL.

The CDR3 DNA is TGTGCCAGCAGTTACTTCCAGGGAGGAGGCTACAATGAGCAGTTCTTC. The encoded protein is CASSYFQGGGYNEQFF. The V gene is TRBV6-2 or TRBV6-3, the J gene TRBJ2-1; D may be TRBD2 (6 bases). Germline V gene data show CDR1 as MNHEY and CDR2 as SVGEGT. The CDR3 runs 16 residues. Trimming removed 1 base at V and 3 bases at J, with 13 bases between.

There are a few counts of this clonotype. The J gene is TRBJ1-1, the V gene TRBV19; D remains unclear. This CDR3 is built from 12 residues. Trimming stripped 8 bases from V and 3 bases from J, with 10 bases between. CDR1 and CDR2 (germline): LNHDA, SQIVND (reference sequence). CDR3 DNA sequence: TGTGCCAGTTCTTTCGGGGACACTGAAGCTTTCTTT. Its protein product is CASSFGDTEAFF.

Concerning this clonotype itself: This CDR3 fails to terminate in the conserved phenylalanine or tryptophan, so it likely reflects a read error. The V and J genes are TRBV11-3 and TRBJ2-1; the D call may be TRBD1 or TRBD2 (5 bases each). This CDR3 spans 15 amino acids. CDR1 and CDR2 (germline): SGHNT, YENEEA. V lost 4 bases, J lost 3 bases, and 13 bases lay in between. CDR3 residues: CASSSGRTNYNEQFL. CDR3 in DNA: TGTGCCAGCAGCTCGGGACGGACAAACTACAATGAGCAGTTCTTA.